The T cell receptor beta chain under discussion was sequenced for a study of cytomegalovirus exposure and HLA in healthy donors. Study as a whole: Early on, a data release was issued that held roughly 86 million unique TCRs from HLA-typed donors. Study-level points and caveats: A later examination showed that TCR association rates differed by HLA locus, with DRB1 most and HLA-C fewest. A later analysis showed that HLA-associated TCR beta chains had undergone more clonal expansion than equally common others.

Primers included in the PCR were 60 Vbeta and 13 Jbeta primers. Measured with immunoSEQ multiplex PCR; TCRdb has only the in-frame clones, and not every one. The sample includes over 55,000 clones, about 70% of them seen just once. Remarks on this clone: Its cognate antigen is unknown.

CDR3 size: 16 residues. Deletions cut 6 bases from V and 0 bases from J, with 15 bases between. Looked up from germline, CDR1 is SGHRS and CDR2 is YFSETQ. The rearrangement links TRBV5-1 to TRBJ1-4; possible D gene TRBD1, 6 bases. This clonotype originated in a woman aged 50 to 60 in good health and CMV-seropositive. Sequenced: PBMCs. CDR3: CASTQDSEATNEKLFF. The DNA of the CDR3 is TGCGCCAGCACCCAGGACAGCGAAGCAACTAATGAAAAACTGTTTTTT.